The 29 T cell receptor beta chains below were found in one sample sequenced in a study of blood T cell repertoires in COVID-19 (dated by TCRdb to 2020 to 2021). To prepare the library, the immunoSEQ multiplex PCR assay was applied. TCRdb took over this immuneACCESS table, retaining in-frame rearrangements with V and J assigned. Such tables are incomplete; in checked studies, under half of the missing clones stem from an unresolved V gene, and the remainder is unexplained. The table for this sample lists about 49,000 clones; 70% to 90% of them were counted only once. The ten largest clones represent around 14% of the sample. The sample comprised peripheral blood. The receptors here all came from a human donor in a cohort sampled during active COVID-19.

The chain joins TRBV19 to TRBJ2-1; D might be TRBD2 (5 bases). This CDR3 is built from 14 residues. Germline V gene sequence: CDR1 LNHDA, CDR2 SQIVND (reference sequence). With 5 bases removed from V and 3 bases from J, the gap between germline ends came to 11 bases. The CDR3 DNA is TGTGCCAGTAGTCTGGCGGGTCTCTACAATGAGCAGTTCTTC. It encodes CASSLAGLYNEQFF.

This chain joins TRBV7-9 and TRBJ1-1, with TRBD1 as a possible D gene (5 bases). The germline V gene has CDR1 SEHNR and CDR2 FQNEAQ (reference sequence). V was cut by 7 bases and J by 1 base, with 10 bases left in between. CDR3 length: 13 residues. The CDR3 nucleotides are TGTGCCAGCACCTTGACAGCGAACACTGAAGCTTTCTTT. This encodes CASTLTANTEAFF. The variable domain in full, completed from reference TRBV7-9 and TRBJ1-1, reads DTGVSQNPRHKITKRGQNVTFRCDPISEHNRLYWYRQTLGQGPEFLTYFQNEAQLEKSRLLSDRFSAERPKGSFSTLEIQRTEQGDSAMYLCASTLTANTEAFFGQGTRLTVV.

The genes are TRBV11-2 and TRBJ2-7; D is uncertain. Trimming left V 1 base short and J 3 bases short, with 16 bases between. The V gene's germline CDR1 is SGHAT and CDR2 FQNNGV. The CDR3 runs to 16 residues. The CDR3 loop is CASSLGTSDLHYEQYF. The CDR3 DNA reads as TGTGCCAGCAGCTTAGGTACGTCCGACTTACACTACGAGCAGTACTTC.

The J gene is TRBJ1-6, the V gene TRBV6-5; D is unresolved. CDR3 length equals 14 residues. V lost 2 bases and J 10 bases, leaving 12 bases between the germline ends. Germline CDR1 MNHEY, CDR2 SVGAGI. Here the CDR3 reads CASSYDGGRSPLHF. CDR3 nucleotide sequence: TGTGCCAGCAGTTACGACGGCGGGCGGTCACCCCTCCACTTT.

The chain is built from TRBV3-1 (or the pseudogene TRBV3-2) and TRBJ2-5; D gene uncertain. The germline V gene has CDR1 LGHDT and CDR2 YNNKEL (reference sequence). V was shortened by 1 base and J by 3 bases, with 9 bases between the two germline ends. The CDR3 is 14 residues long. CDR3 sequence: CASSQGHKEETQYF. The CDR3, as DNA: TGTGCCAGCAGCCAAGGACATAAGGAAGAGACCCAGTACTTC.

The chain has TRBV6-5 and TRBJ2-4; 7 bases match TRBD2. Losses at the gene ends were 6 bases for V and 3 bases for J; bases not matched to a gene: 5. CDR1 and CDR2 (germline): MNHEY, SVGAGI. The CDR3 is made up of 14 amino acids. The CDR3 bases are TGTGCCAGCAGCCCGGGACTACACAAAAACATTCAGTACTTC. This sequence encodes CASSPGLHKNIQYF.

The CDR3 here is CASSSPGNNEQFF. As DNA, the CDR3 is TGCGCCAGCAGCTCCCCGGGAAACAATGAGCAGTTCTTC. The chain employs TRBV5-1 and TRBJ2-1, with D perhaps TRBD2 (5 bases). This CDR3 has 13 residues. CDR1 and CDR2 from the germline V gene are SGHRS and YFSETQ. V lost 3 bases and J lost 5, with 9 bases in between.

The chain has TRBV28 and TRBJ2-1, with D unresolved. V was clipped by 3 bases and J by 0 bases, with 6 bases between them. This CDR3 spans 14 amino acids. The V gene's germline CDR1 is MDHEN and CDR2 SYDVKM. The chain's CDR3 is CASSFPSSYNEQFF. CDR3 bases: TGTGCCAGCAGTTTTCCGAGCTCCTACAATGAGCAGTTCTTC. Using reference TRBV28 and TRBJ2-1 for the parts outside the CDR3, the full variable domain is DVKVTQSSRYLVKRTGEKVFLECVQDMDHENMFWYRQDPGLGLRLIYFSYDVKMKEKGDIPEGYSVSREKKERFSLILESASTNQTSMYLCASSFPSSYNEQFFGPGTRLTVL.

V is TRBV5-1 and J is TRBJ2-1; 9 bases line up with TRBD2. CDR3 length: 14 amino acids. V trimming: 0 bases; J trimming: 7 bases; junction bases outside the gene matches: 2. The V gene's germline CDR1 is SGHRS and CDR2 YFSETQ. CDR3 in amino acids: CASSLGLAENEQFF. The CDR3 region has the DNA TGCGCCAGCAGCTTGGGACTAGCGGAAAATGAGCAGTTCTTC. Drawing the rest from reference TRBV5-1 and TRBJ2-1, the complete variable domain is KAGVTQTPRYLIKTRGQQVTLSCSPISGHRSVSWYQQTPGQGLQFLFEYFSETQRNKGNFPGRFSGRQFSNSRSEMNVSTLELGDSALYLCASSLGLAENEQFFGPGTRLTVL.

The chain joins TRBV2 to TRBJ2-3; D remains ambiguous. Trimming cost V 8 bases and J 5 bases, with 8 bases left between them. The germline V gene encodes CDR1 SNHLY and CDR2 FYNNEI. This CDR3 has 11 residues. CDR3 DNA sequence: TGTGCCAGCCGTATCCTAGATACGCAGTATTTT. It translates to CASRILDTQYF.

Written as DNA, the CDR3 is TGTGCCTGGAGTAGACTAGCGACCACCGGGGAGCTGTTTTTT. Translated: CAWSRLATTGELFF. The gene calls are TRBV30 and TRBJ2-2; TRBD2 aligns across 8 bases. J lost 4 bases, V lost 2 bases, and 3 bases had no gene match. CDR1 and CDR2 from the germline V gene are GTSNPN and SVGIG (reference sequence). The CDR3 covers 14 residues. Looking up the rest from reference TRBV30 and TRBJ2-2 gives the full variable domain: SQTIHQWPATLVQPVGSPLSLECTVEGTSNPNLYWYRQAAGRGLQLLFYSVGIGQISSEVPQNLSASRPQDRQFILSSKKLLLSDSGFYLCAWSRLATTGELFFGEGSRLTVL.

This rearrangement joins TRBV15 to TRBJ1-2; D ambiguous. Per germline, CDR1 LNHNV and CDR2 YYDKDF (reference sequence). The CDR3 has 16 amino acids. Between the trimmed V and J ends, which lost 2 bases and 2 bases, there was a span of 15 bases. The CDR3 sequence: CATSRQRAQRNYGYTF. The CDR3 bases are TGTGCCACCAGCAGACAACGTGCACAGAGAAACTATGGCTACACCTTC.

This clone was observed a single time. This chain joins TRBV7-2 and TRBJ1-4, with TRBD1 as a possible D gene (6 bases). The CDR3 runs 17 residues. The V gene lost 3 bases and the J gene lost 2 bases, with 16 bases spanning the gap. Germline V CDR1 and CDR2: SGHTA, FQGNSA. The CDR3 region has the DNA TGTGCCAGCAGCTTGATGGGGGGGCGCATTACTAATGAAAAACTGTTTTTT. It encodes CASSLMGGRITNEKLFF.

The rearrangement joins TRBV23-1 to TRBJ2-2; D is ambiguous. TRBV23-1 falls under the ORF class, with uncertain function. The CDR3 is made up of 17 amino acids. With 0 bases removed from V and 0 bases from J, the gap between germline ends came to 11 bases. The CDR3 DNA sequence: TGCGCCAGCAGTCAATCCTCAAGCAGGACGAACACCGGGGAGCTGTTTTTT. Protein sequence: CASSQSSSRTNTGELFF.

This chain connects TRBV12-3 or TRBV12-4 to TRBJ1-2, with 8 bases aligning to TRBD1. This CDR3 contains 13 residues. Germline trimming cut 5 bases from V and 3 bases from J; bases unmatched to any gene: 2. CDR3 DNA: TGTGCCAGCAGTGGACAGGGCGACTATGGCTACACCTTC. The encoded protein is CASSGQGDYGYTF.

This clone was detected once. CDR3 amino acids: CASSLFLRGGNTGELFF. In DNA form, the CDR3 reads TGCGCCAGCAGCTTGTTCTTGCGGGGTGGGAACACCGGGGAGCTGTTTTTT. The rearrangement uses TRBV5-1 and TRBJ2-2, with D maybe TRBD2 (6 bases). Germline V gives CDR1 SGHRS, CDR2 YFSETQ. The CDR3 is made up of 17 amino acids. Trimming took off 1 base at V and 1 base at J, with 14 bases between the two ends.

This clone was picked up one time. The J gene is TRBJ1-6, the V gene TRBV28; 11 bases agree with TRBD1. V dropped 2 bases and J dropped 7; count of bases not matched to a gene: 4. The CDR3 is 16 amino acids. The germline gives CDR1 MDHEN, CDR2 SYDVKM. The CDR3 sequence: CASSLRTGGRNSPLHF. In nucleotides, the CDR3 is TGTGCCAGCAGTTTACGGACAGGGGGCAGGAATTCACCCCTCCACTTT.

The rearrangement links TRBV19 to TRBJ2-1; a possible D gene is TRBD2 (5 bases). The CDR3 is 14 residues long. The V and J ends lost 2 bases and 5 bases respectively, with 10 bases between them. Germline V gives CDR1 LNHDA, CDR2 SQIVND (reference sequence). The CDR3 nucleotides are TGTGCCAGTAGTATATTTCTCGGGAACAATGAGCAGTTCTTC. It is translated as CASSIFLGNNEQFF.

The rearrangement uses TRBV28 and TRBJ1-1; tentatively, D is TRBD1 (5 bases). Germline V gene sequence: CDR1 MDHEN, CDR2 SYDVKM. V gave up 4 bases and J gave up 2 bases, with 29 bases separating them. The CDR3 sequence is 20 residues long. The CDR3 protein is CASSSMGFRLGEGLNTEAFF. As DNA, the CDR3 is TGTGCCAGCAGTTCTATGGGTTTCAGGTTAGGGGAAGGCTTAAACACTGAAGCTTTCTTT.

The chain combines TRBV7-2 with TRBJ2-7; possibly TRBD2 for D (6 bases). Germline loops: CDR1 SGHTA, CDR2 FQGNSA. V gave up 10 bases and J gave up 6 bases, with 19 bases separating them. There are 13 residues in the CDR3. CDR3 sequence: CATTRASVGEQYF. DNA of the CDR3: TGTGCCACTACCAGGGCTAGCGTGGGCGAGCAGTACTTC.

This chain uses TRBV2 with TRBJ1-3; 12 bases line up with TRBD1. Germline V gene data show CDR1 as SNHLY and CDR2 as FYNNEI. The trim removed 6 bases at V and 6 bases at J, leaving 3 bases unmatched. This CDR3 is 14 amino acids long. The CDR3 bases are TGTGCCAGCAGGACGGGACAGGGGGCAAACACCATATATTTT. It encodes CASRTGQGANTIYF.

The chain carries TRBV5-6 and TRBJ2-2; the D gene is possibly TRBD2 (5 bases). Per the germline V gene, CDR1 is SGHDT and CDR2 is YYEEEE. This CDR3 is 12 amino acids long. Deletions cut 4 bases from V and 6 bases from J, with 7 bases between. The CDR3 reads CASSAGAGELFF. The CDR3 DNA follows: TGTGCCAGCAGCGCGGGTGCCGGGGAGCTGTTTTTT.

This chain links TRBV7-2 with TRBJ2-2; TRBD1 is a possible D gene (8 bases). The CDR3 is 15 residues long. V shed 2 bases and J shed 7 bases, with 14 bases lying between them. The germline gives CDR1 SGHTA, CDR2 FQGNSA. CDR3 region: CASSLLQGGVGELFF. CDR3 DNA: TGTGCCAGCAGCTTACTACAGGGGGGGGTCGGGGAGCTGTTTTTT.

CDR3 sequence: CASSSRLAGDNEQFF. Here the CDR3 DNA reads TGTGCCAGCAGCTCAAGACTAGCGGGAGATAATGAGCAGTTCTTC. The gene calls are TRBV7-9 and TRBJ2-1, with 12 bases lining up with TRBD2. Losses at the gene ends were 4 bases for V and 7 bases for J; bases not matched to a gene: 5. The CDR3 length is 15 residues. Germline CDR1 SEHNR, CDR2 FQNEAQ (reference sequence).

The chain links TRBV30 to TRBJ1-1, with TRBD1 identical over 7 bases. Per the germline V gene, CDR1 is GTSNPN and CDR2 is SVGIG (reference sequence). The CDR3 runs to 13 residues. With 1 base clipped from V and 7 bases from J, the junction kept 6 bases outside the gene matches. In DNA, the CDR3 is TGTGCCTGGAGTGAACAGGGGCTGGTTGAAGCTTTCTTT. Translation: CAWSEQGLVEAFF.

This sequence joins TRBV5-6 and TRBJ1-2, with D possibly being TRBD1 (5 bases). Deletions cut 0 bases from V and 9 bases from J, with 9 bases between. Germline CDR1 reads SGHDT; CDR2 reads YYEEEE. The CDR3 covers 12 residues. The CDR3, as DNA: TGTGCCAGCAGCTTGGAACAGGCTAGCTACACCTTC. It yields the protein CASSLEQASYTF.

The V gene is TRBV7-2, the J gene TRBJ1-3; possibly TRBD1 for D (5 bases). Germline CDR1 reads SGHTA; CDR2 reads FQGNSA. Trimming took 1 base from V and 0 from J, leaving 7 bases between them. The CDR3 is 15 amino acids. The CDR3 loop is CASSLGGGSGNTIYF. In DNA, the CDR3 is TGTGCCAGCAGCTTAGGGGGGGGCTCTGGAAACACCATATATTTT.

The rearrangement joins TRBV7-8 to TRBJ2-1; 7 bases agree with TRBD1. The germline V gene has CDR1 SGHVS and CDR2 FQNEAQ. The CDR3 spans 15 residues. The J segment lost 3 bases and the V segment lost 0 bases, leaving 2 bases of the junction unmatched. The CDR3 protein is CASSLAWTGYNEQFF. The DNA of the CDR3 is TGTGCCAGCAGCTTAGCTTGGACAGGCTACAATGAGCAGTTCTTC.

The J gene is TRBJ2-1, the V gene TRBV28; D uncertain. The length of the CDR3 is 15 residues. Germline V gene lookup returns CDR1 MDHEN and CDR2 SYDVKM. V shed 3 bases and J shed 1 base, with 10 bases lying between them. The CDR3 sequence: CASSLTGSSYNEQFF. The DNA for the CDR3 is TGTGCCAGCAGTTTGACTGGATCATCCTACAATGAGCAGTTCTTC.